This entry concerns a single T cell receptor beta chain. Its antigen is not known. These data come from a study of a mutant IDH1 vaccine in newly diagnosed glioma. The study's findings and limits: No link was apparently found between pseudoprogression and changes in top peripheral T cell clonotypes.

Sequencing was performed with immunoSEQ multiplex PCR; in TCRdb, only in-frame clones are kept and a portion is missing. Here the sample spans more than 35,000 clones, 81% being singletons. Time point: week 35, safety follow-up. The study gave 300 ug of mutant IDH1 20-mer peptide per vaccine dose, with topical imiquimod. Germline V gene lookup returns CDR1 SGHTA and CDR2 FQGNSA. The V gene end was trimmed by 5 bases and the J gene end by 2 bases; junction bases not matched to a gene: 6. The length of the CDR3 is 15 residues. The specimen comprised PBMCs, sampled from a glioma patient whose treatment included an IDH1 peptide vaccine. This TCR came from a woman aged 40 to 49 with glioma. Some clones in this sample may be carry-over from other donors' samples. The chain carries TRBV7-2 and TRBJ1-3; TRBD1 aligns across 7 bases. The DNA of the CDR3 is TGTGCCAGCAGCACCTACAGGGGCGCTGGAAACACCATATATTTT. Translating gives CASSTYRGAGNTIYF.